This entry lists 21 T cell receptor beta chains sequenced from one sample in a study of cytomegalovirus exposure and HLA in healthy donors. Profiled with immunoSEQ multiplex PCR; TCRdb holds only in-frame clones, not every one. The data hold 70,000 to 95,000 clones, with approximately 93% observed a single time. Sequenced material: PBMCs. The receptors shown here come from a woman aged 25 to 45 in good health and CMV-seronegative.

The chain is built from TRBV6-1 and TRBJ2-3; 11 bases line up with TRBD2. Germline V gene sequence: CDR1 MNHNS, CDR2 SASEGT. This CDR3 has 19 residues. Unmatched junction bases numbered 11, after V lost 3 bases and J lost 0 bases. CDR3 residues: CASSDHLAGGRSSTDTQYF. In nucleotides, the CDR3 is TGTGCCAGCAGTGACCACCTAGCGGGGGGACGCTCTAGCACAGATACGCAGTATTTT.

The V call is TRBV7-9, the J call TRBJ2-3; 9 nucleotides line up with TRBD2. The CDR3 runs 16 residues. The germline CDR1 and CDR2 sequences are SEHNR and FQNEAQ (reference sequence). The J segment lost 0 bases and the V segment lost 5 bases, leaving 6 bases of the junction unmatched. CDR3 DNA: TGTGCCAGCAGCCCGCGGGGGGGTCATAGCACAGATACGCAGTATTTT. Translation: CASSPRGGHSTDTQYF.

The chain links TRBV2 to TRBJ1-2; possible D gene TRBD1, 6 bases. The germline V gene encodes CDR1 SNHLY and CDR2 FYNNEI. The CDR3 is made up of 14 amino acids. Trimming took off 1 base at V and 8 bases at J, with 14 bases between the two ends. The CDR3 is CASSEEGGLGGYTF. CDR3 DNA: TGTGCCAGCAGTGAAGAAGGGGGTCTGGGAGGCTACACCTTC.

Comment on this clone: Other DNA sequences from this sample encode an identical CDR3 as well. The genes are TRBV27 and TRBJ2-7, with TRBD1 matching 8 bases. The CDR3 contains 14 residues. The trim removed 3 bases at V and 0 bases at J, leaving 1 base unmatched. CDR1 MNHEY and CDR2 SMNVEV come from the germline V gene (reference sequence). Here the CDR3 reads CASSFGTGSYEQYF. CDR3 in DNA: TGTGCCAGCAGTTTCGGGACAGGCTCCTACGAGCAGTACTTC.

The V call is TRBV6-5, the J call TRBJ1-5, with D perhaps TRBD1 (6 bases). CDR3 length equals 15 residues. Germline-derived CDR1 and CDR2 are MNHEY and SVGAGI. Trimming removed 0 bases from V and 3 bases from J, with 9 bases in between. In DNA form, the CDR3 reads TGTGCCAGCAGTTACTCCCAGGGGTACAATCAGCCCCAGCATTTT. Protein product: CASSYSQGYNQPQHF.

V and J are TRBV11-2 and TRBJ2-7; 8 bases are shared with TRBD1. J was trimmed by 6 bases and V by 6 bases; bases with no gene match: 10. The CDR3 runs to 14 residues. The V gene's germline CDR1 is SGHAT and CDR2 FQNNGV. CDR3 nucleotides: TGTGCCAGCAGGAATTTACAGGGGGGAGGCGAGCAGTACTTC. Protein product: CASRNLQGGGEQYF.

The V call is TRBV18, the J call TRBJ2-7, with 7 positions matching TRBD2. The CDR3 sequence is 13 residues long. With V trimmed by 3 bases and J by 7 bases, 6 bases remained unmatched. Germline V gene sequence: CDR1 KGHSH, CDR2 LQKENI. The CDR3 here is CASSPGGSREQYF. For the CDR3, the DNA is TGTGCCAGCTCACCGGGGGGGTCTCGGGAGCAGTACTTC.

The gene calls are TRBV10-3 and TRBJ1-2, with a tentative D call TRBD1 (5 bases). CDR1 is ENHRY, CDR2 SYGVKD, per germline. Trimming removed 6 bases from V and 1 base from J, with 18 bases in between. This CDR3 comprises 16 residues. DNA for the CDR3: TGTGCCATCAGACCGGACGAAGGGGAACTTAACTATGGCTACACCTTC. This encodes CAIRPDEGELNYGYTF.

This clone was observed a handful of times. The chain joins TRBV19 to TRBJ1-5; weak D call: TRBD1 (6 bases). The CDR3 consists of 15 residues. Germline assignment: CDR1 LNHDA and CDR2 SQIVND (reference sequence). The V end lost 6 bases, the J end lost 4 bases, and 16 bases lay between the germline ends. CDR3: CASSPTGVGNQPQHF. The CDR3 bases are TGTGCCAGTAGCCCGACAGGAGTGGGGAATCAGCCCCAGCATTTT.

The chain recombines TRBV4-1 with TRBJ2-3, with D perhaps TRBD1 (5 bases). Trimming stripped 3 bases from V and 2 bases from J, with 12 bases between. From germline, CDR1 is MGHRA and CDR2 YSYEKL. The CDR3 length is 15 residues. In nucleotides, the CDR3 is TGCGCCAGCAGCCATGTCTGGGGCCACACAGATACGCAGTATTTT. Translation gives CASSHVWGHTDTQYF.

The chain joins TRBV30 to TRBJ1-2; no clear D gene. The V gene's germline CDR1 is GTSNPN and CDR2 SVGIG (reference sequence). CDR3 size: 11 residues. V lost 1 base and J lost 5, with 5 bases in between. The CDR3 spells CAWSANYGYTF. DNA of the CDR3: TGTGCCTGGAGTGCCAATTATGGCTACACCTTC.

This chain uses TRBV4-2 with TRBJ2-1, with 8 nucleotides matching TRBD2. The J segment lost 4 bases and the V segment lost 4 bases, leaving 9 bases of the junction unmatched. Germline CDR1 reads LGHNA; CDR2 reads YNFKEQ. CDR3 length: 16 residues. This CDR3 is CASSLAGTSGYNEQFF. The CDR3 DNA follows: TGTGCCAGCAGCCTTGCCGGCACTAGCGGTTACAATGAGCAGTTCTTC.

The sample holds a few counts of this clone. This rearrangement joins TRBV28 to TRBJ1-5, with D perhaps matching TRBD1 (5 bases). Trimming pared 5 bases from V and 6 bases from J, leaving 8 bases between. Germline CDR1 is MDHEN and CDR2 is SYDVKM. This CDR3 has 12 residues. The CDR3 region is CASSDQGQPQHF. The DNA of the CDR3 is TGTGCCAGCAGTGACCAGGGTCAGCCCCAGCATTTT.

Here the CDR3 DNA reads TGTGCCAGCAGTTGGACTAGCGGGGGAACCGGGGAGCTGTTTTTT. Translation: CASSWTSGGTGELFF. V and J are TRBV2 and TRBJ2-2; TRBD2 matches at 13 bases. There are 15 residues in the CDR3. With 5 bases clipped from V and 5 bases from J, the junction kept 2 bases outside the gene matches. The germline gives CDR1 SNHLY, CDR2 FYNNEI.

The rearrangement links TRBV18 to TRBJ2-5; D is unresolved. The germline gives CDR1 KGHSH, CDR2 LQKENI. Between the trimmed V and J ends, which lost 6 bases and 5 bases, there was a span of 22 bases. This CDR3 is built from 16 residues. CDR3: CASSLQRVAGLETQYF. The CDR3 nucleotides read TGTGCCAGCTCCCTGCAACGGGTGGCCGGTTTGGAGACCCAGTACTTC.

This rearrangement joins TRBV5-1 to TRBJ1-1; TRBD1 aligns across 12 bases. CDR1 is SGHRS and CDR2 is YFSETQ in the germline V gene. The J segment lost 1 base and the V segment lost 3 bases, leaving 4 bases of the junction unmatched. This CDR3 contains 16 residues. For the CDR3, the DNA is TGCGCCAGCAGCTCACGGGGACAGGGGGCGAACACTGAAGCTTTCTTT. This encodes CASSSRGQGANTEAFF.

The chain recombines TRBV5-6 with TRBJ1-2; D is uncertain. The CDR3 length is 15 residues. The germline V gene encodes CDR1 SGHDT and CDR2 YYEEEE. V lost 0 bases, J lost 2 bases, and 11 bases lay in between. The CDR3 here is CASSLVPGKNYGYTF. In DNA form, the CDR3 reads TGTGCCAGCAGCTTGGTTCCAGGAAAAAACTATGGCTACACCTTC.

CDR3: CASSFLQVDGANVLTF. The CDR3 DNA reads as TGTGCCAGCAGCTTTTTACAGGTGGATGGGGCCAACGTCCTGACTTTC. The chain has TRBV7-9 and TRBJ2-6; D may be TRBD1 (5 bases). Germline V gene sequence: CDR1 SEHNR, CDR2 FQNEAQ (reference sequence). The CDR3 sequence is 16 residues long. V lost 3 bases, J lost 3 bases, and 12 bases lay in between.

The chain joins TRBV5-4 to TRBJ2-7, with 7 bases aligning to TRBD2. The V gene's germline CDR1 is SGHNT and CDR2 YYREEE (reference sequence). Germline trimming cut 2 bases from V and 6 bases from J; bases unmatched to any gene: 2. CDR3 length: 12 amino acids. The CDR3 is CASSLLASEQYF. CDR3 bases: TGTGCCAGCAGCTTACTAGCGTCCGAGCAGTACTTC.

The chain joins TRBV19 to TRBJ1-5, with D possibly being TRBD1 (5 bases). The CDR3 is made up of 13 amino acids. The V and J ends lost 9 bases and 3 bases respectively, with 12 bases between them. Germline values: CDR1 LNHDA, CDR2 SQIVND (reference sequence). This chain's CDR3 is CASQDSLNQPQHF. The DNA of the CDR3 is TGTGCCAGCCAAGACAGCCTCAATCAGCCCCAGCATTTT.

This clone is a singleton in its sample. The chain links TRBV11-2 to TRBJ2-5; 7 bases match TRBD1. The CDR3 spans 16 residues. Trimming removed 1 base from V and 2 bases from J; junction bases left unmatched: 7. The germline gives CDR1 SGHAT, CDR2 FQNNGV. CDR3 in amino acids: CASSLVKGAGQETQYF. The CDR3 DNA follows: TGTGCCAGCAGCTTAGTCAAGGGGGCCGGGCAAGAGACCCAGTACTTC.